This is a list of T cell receptor beta chains from one sample in a study of cytomegalovirus exposure and HLA in healthy donors. Produced via immunoSEQ multiplex PCR; TCRdb's table is partial and in-frame only. The sample holds 100,000 or so clones; 70% to 85% are singletons and the top ten take approximately 2.1%. Sequences were obtained from PBMCs. These receptor sequences come from a man between 18 and 29 years old in good health and CMV-seronegative. The CDR3 runs from the conserved cysteine through the conserved F or W. Fields, in order: V gene, clone size, D gene, J gene, CDR3 protein, CDR3 DNA. D genes are given only for firm matches. A clone size is listed for some rows: how often the clone was seen (once, few, many), or a class if it is expanded.

v_gene: TRBV9
abundance: -
d_gene: -
j_gene: TRBJ2-7
CDR3aa: CASSVAPDKAEQYF
CDR3nt: TGTGCCAGCAGCGTAGCCCCGGACAAGGCCGAGCAGTACTTC

v_gene: TRBV5-1
abundance: -
d_gene: TRBD1
j_gene: TRBJ1-2
CDR3aa: CASSGATGEVNYGYTF
CDR3nt: TGCGCCAGCAGCGGGGCAACAGGGGAAGTTAACTATGGCTACACCTTC

v_gene: TRBV19
abundance: -
d_gene: -
j_gene: TRBJ1-1
CDR3aa: CASSIGGFIMNTEAFF
CDR3nt: TGTGCCAGTAGTATTGGGGGGTTTATCATGAACACTGAAGCTTTCTTT

v_gene: TRBV10-3
abundance: -
d_gene: -
j_gene: TRBJ2-7
CDR3aa: CAISPGTEGYEQYF
CDR3nt: TGTGCCATCAGCCCCGGGACTGAAGGGTACGAGCAGTACTTC

v_gene: TRBV7-2
abundance: -
d_gene: -
j_gene: TRBJ2-5
CDR3aa: CASSFSWETQYF
CDR3nt: TGTGCCAGCAGCTTTAGTTGGGAGACCCAGTACTTC

v_gene: TRBV25-1
abundance: once
d_gene: -
j_gene: TRBJ1-2
CDR3aa: CASSTQQGHYGYTF
CDR3nt: TGTGCCAGCAGTACCCAACAGGGCCACTATGGCTACACCTTC

v_gene: TRBV10-3
abundance: -
d_gene: -
j_gene: TRBJ2-1
CDR3aa: CAINGLASDEQFF
CDR3nt: TGTGCCATCAACGGGCTAGCTTCGGATGAGCAGTTCTTC

v_gene: TRBV6-1
abundance: -
d_gene: -
j_gene: TRBJ2-4
CDR3aa: CASSEGGAVGNIQYF
CDR3nt: TGTGCCAGCAGTGAAGGGGGAGCAGTAGGGAACATTCAGTACTTC

v_gene: TRBV7-2
abundance: -
d_gene: TRBD1
j_gene: TRBJ2-7
CDR3aa: CASSLGQGWDEQYF
CDR3nt: TGTGCCAGCAGCTTGGGACAGGGGTGGGACGAGCAGTACTTC

v_gene: TRBV19
abundance: -
d_gene: -
j_gene: TRBJ1-5
CDR3aa: CASSIKNSNQPQHF
CDR3nt: TGTGCCAGTAGTATCAAAAATAGCAATCAGCCCCAGCATTTT

v_gene: TRBV27
abundance: -
d_gene: -
j_gene: TRBJ1-5
CDR3aa: CASSEGRGQPQHF
CDR3nt: TGTGCCAGCAGTGAGGGGAGGGGACAGCCCCAGCATTTT

v_gene: TRBV4-1
abundance: -
d_gene: -
j_gene: TRBJ2-3
CDR3aa: CASSQGSGGLTDTQYF
CDR3nt: TGCGCCAGCAGCCAAGGTTCTGGCGGGCTCACAGATACGCAGTATTTT

v_gene: TRBV6-4
abundance: few
d_gene: TRBD1
j_gene: TRBJ1-1
CDR3aa: CASSDSPGQGVVEAFF
CDR3nt: TGTGCCAGCAGTGACTCCCCGGGACAGGGGGTGGTTGAAGCTTTCTTT

v_gene: TRBV7-8
abundance: few
d_gene: -
j_gene: TRBJ1-4
CDR3aa: CASSLGRTVATNEKLFF
CDR3nt: TGTGCCAGCAGCTTAGGTCGGACAGTCGCAACTAATGAAAAACTGTTTTTT

v_gene: TRBV5-1
abundance: -
d_gene: TRBD1
j_gene: TRBJ1-1
CDR3aa: CASSFGQGAGNTEAFF
CDR3nt: TGCGCCAGCAGCTTCGGACAGGGGGCGGGGAACACTGAAGCTTTCTTT

v_gene: TRBV14
abundance: once
d_gene: -
j_gene: TRBJ1-2
CDR3aa: CASSPYYGYTF
CDR3nt: TGTGCCAGCAGCCCTTACTATGGCTACACCTTC

v_gene: TRBV7-2
abundance: -
d_gene: -
j_gene: TRBJ2-5
CDR3aa: CASSLELPPETQYF
CDR3nt: TGTGCCAGCAGCTTAGAACTCCCCCCAGAGACCCAGTACTTC

v_gene: TRBV5-8
abundance: -
d_gene: TRBD2
j_gene: TRBJ2-7
CDR3aa: CASSLRGGGNYEQYF
CDR3nt: TGTGCCAGCAGCTTGAGGGGCGGGGGAAACTACGAGCAGTACTTC

v_gene: TRBV15
abundance: -
d_gene: -
j_gene: TRBJ1-2
CDR3aa: CATSPHRGGAYYGYTF
CDR3nt: TGTGCCACCAGCCCCCATCGGGGGGGGGCGTACTATGGCTACACCTTC

v_gene: TRBV5-1
abundance: few
d_gene: -
j_gene: TRBJ2-1
CDR3aa: CASSFNSLRAGNSFALHEQFF
CDR3nt: TGCGCCAGCAGCTTTAACAGCCTCCGGGCAGGGAATTCTTTCGCGCTGCATGAGCAGTTCTTC

v_gene: TRBV28
abundance: once
d_gene: TRBD1
j_gene: TRBJ2-7
CDR3aa: CASSTTGDGEQYF
CDR3nt: TGTGCCAGCAGTACCACAGGGGACGGCGAGCAGTACTTC

v_gene: TRBV30
abundance: -
d_gene: TRBD2
j_gene: TRBJ2-1
CDR3aa: CAWSVSSGISSYNEQFF
CDR3nt: TGTGCCTGGAGTGTGTCTAGCGGGATTTCCTCCTACAATGAGCAGTTCTTC

v_gene: TRBV7-9
abundance: -
d_gene: -
j_gene: TRBJ2-2
CDR3aa: CASSKTGPVNTGELFF
CDR3nt: TGTGCCAGCAGCAAAACTGGTCCGGTGAACACCGGGGAGCTGTTTTTT

v_gene: TRBV28
abundance: -
d_gene: TRBD1
j_gene: TRBJ2-7
CDR3aa: CAIQTGASYEQYF
CDR3nt: TGTGCCATACAGACAGGGGCATCCTACGAGCAGTACTTC

v_gene: TRBV12-1
abundance: once
d_gene: -
j_gene: TRBJ1-1
CDR3aa: CASSWGDRGFTQGGLNTEAFF
CDR3nt: TGTGCCAGCAGCTGGGGTGACAGGGGATTTACCCAAGGTGGTCTGAACACTGAAGCTTTCTTT

v_gene: TRBV30
abundance: -
d_gene: -
j_gene: TRBJ1-2
CDR3aa: CAWGQIYGYTF
CDR3nt: TGTGCCTGGGGACAGATCTATGGCTACACCTTC

v_gene: TRBV6-6
abundance: -
d_gene: -
j_gene: TRBJ2-1
CDR3aa: CASLPASSYNEQFF
CDR3nt: TGTGCCAGCCTTCCAGCGAGCTCCTACAATGAGCAGTTCTTC

v_gene: TRBV9
abundance: once
d_gene: -
j_gene: TRBJ1-1
CDR3aa: CASSLGLTTPGAFF
CDR3nt: TGTGCCAGCAGCTTGGGACTGACCACCCCCGGAGCTTTCTTT

v_gene: TRBV5-1
abundance: -
d_gene: -
j_gene: TRBJ1-5
CDR3aa: CASSFRPVNQPQHF
CDR3nt: TGCGCCAGCAGCTTTCGCCCGGTGAATCAGCCCCAGCATTTT